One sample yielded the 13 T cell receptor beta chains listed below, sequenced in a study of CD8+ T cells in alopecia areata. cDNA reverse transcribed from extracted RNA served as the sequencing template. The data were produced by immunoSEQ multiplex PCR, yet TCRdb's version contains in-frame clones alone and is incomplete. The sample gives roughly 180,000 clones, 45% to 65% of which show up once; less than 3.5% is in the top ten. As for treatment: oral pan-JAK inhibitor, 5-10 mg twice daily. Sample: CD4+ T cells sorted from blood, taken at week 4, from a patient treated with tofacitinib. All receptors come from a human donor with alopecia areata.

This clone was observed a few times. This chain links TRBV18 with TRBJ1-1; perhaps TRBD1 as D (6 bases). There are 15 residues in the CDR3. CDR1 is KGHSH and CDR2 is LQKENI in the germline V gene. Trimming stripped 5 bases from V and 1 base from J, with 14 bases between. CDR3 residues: CASSTSGTQNTEAFF. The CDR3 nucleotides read TGTGCCAGCTCAACATCCGGGACACAGAACACTGAAGCTTTCTTT.

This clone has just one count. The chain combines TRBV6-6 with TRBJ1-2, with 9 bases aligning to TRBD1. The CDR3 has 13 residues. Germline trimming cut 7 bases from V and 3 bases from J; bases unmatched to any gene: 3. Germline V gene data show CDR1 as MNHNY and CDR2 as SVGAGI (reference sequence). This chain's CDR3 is CASTQGAYYGYTF. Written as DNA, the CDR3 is TGTGCCAGCACACAGGGGGCCTACTATGGCTACACCTTC.

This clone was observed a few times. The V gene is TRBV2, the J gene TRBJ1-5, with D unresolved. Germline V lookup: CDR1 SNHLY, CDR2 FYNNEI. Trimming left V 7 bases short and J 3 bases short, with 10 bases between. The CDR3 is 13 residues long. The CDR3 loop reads CASTDMNNQPQHF. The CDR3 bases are TGTGCCAGCACCGACATGAACAATCAGCCCCAGCATTTT.

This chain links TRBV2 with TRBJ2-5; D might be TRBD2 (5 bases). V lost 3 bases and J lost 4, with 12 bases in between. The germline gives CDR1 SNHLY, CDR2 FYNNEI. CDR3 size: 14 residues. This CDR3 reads CASSDRLATETQYF. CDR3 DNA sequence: TGTGCCAGCAGTGATCGGCTAGCAACAGAGACCCAGTACTTC.

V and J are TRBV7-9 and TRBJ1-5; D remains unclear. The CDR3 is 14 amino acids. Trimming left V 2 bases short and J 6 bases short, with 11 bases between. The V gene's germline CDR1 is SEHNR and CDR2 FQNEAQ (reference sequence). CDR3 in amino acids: CASSLQEVSQPQHF. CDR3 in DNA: TGTGCCAGCAGCTTACAGGAAGTCAGTCAGCCCCAGCATTTT.

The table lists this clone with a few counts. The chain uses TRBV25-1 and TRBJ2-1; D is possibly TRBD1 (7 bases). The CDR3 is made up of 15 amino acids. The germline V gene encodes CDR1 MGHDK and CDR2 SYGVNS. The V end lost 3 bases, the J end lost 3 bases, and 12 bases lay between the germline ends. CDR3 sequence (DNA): TGTGCCAGCAGTGAGTGGCAGGGGGGCTACAATGAGCAGTTCTTC. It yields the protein CASSEWQGGYNEQFF.

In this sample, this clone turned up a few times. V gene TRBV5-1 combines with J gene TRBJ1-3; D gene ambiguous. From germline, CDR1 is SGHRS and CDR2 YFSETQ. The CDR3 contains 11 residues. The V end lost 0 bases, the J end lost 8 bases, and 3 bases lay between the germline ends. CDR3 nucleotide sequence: TGCGCCAGCAGCTTGGGGGACACCATATATTTT. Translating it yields CASSLGDTIYF.

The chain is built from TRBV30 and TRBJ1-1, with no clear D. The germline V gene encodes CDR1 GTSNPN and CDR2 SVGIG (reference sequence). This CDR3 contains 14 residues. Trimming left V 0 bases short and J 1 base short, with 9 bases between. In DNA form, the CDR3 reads TGTGCCTGGAGTGTACGACTGCCGAACACTGAAGCTTTCTTT. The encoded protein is CAWSVRLPNTEAFF.

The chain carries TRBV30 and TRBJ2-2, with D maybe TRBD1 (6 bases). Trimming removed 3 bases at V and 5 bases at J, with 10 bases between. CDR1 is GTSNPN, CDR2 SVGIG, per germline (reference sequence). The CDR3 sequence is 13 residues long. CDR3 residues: CAWRLRGTGELFF. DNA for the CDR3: TGTGCCTGGAGGCTTAGGGGGACCGGGGAGCTGTTTTTT.

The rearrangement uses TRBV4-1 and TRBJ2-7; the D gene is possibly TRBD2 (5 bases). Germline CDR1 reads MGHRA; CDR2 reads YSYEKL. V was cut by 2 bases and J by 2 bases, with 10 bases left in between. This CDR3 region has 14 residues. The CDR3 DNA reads TGCGCCAGCAGCCAACCGGGGAAGACCTACGAGCAGTACTTC. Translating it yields CASSQPGKTYEQYF.

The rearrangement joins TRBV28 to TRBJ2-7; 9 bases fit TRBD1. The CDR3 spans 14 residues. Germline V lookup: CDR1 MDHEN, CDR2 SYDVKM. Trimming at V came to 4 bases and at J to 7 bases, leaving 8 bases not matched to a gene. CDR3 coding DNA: TGTGCCAGCAGTTCCCGGACAGGGGTGGTTGAGCAGTACTTC. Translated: CASSSRTGVVEQYF.

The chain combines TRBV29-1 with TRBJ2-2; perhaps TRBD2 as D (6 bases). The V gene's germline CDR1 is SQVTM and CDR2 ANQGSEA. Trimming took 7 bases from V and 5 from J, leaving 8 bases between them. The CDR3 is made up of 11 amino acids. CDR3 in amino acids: CSAGGTGELFF. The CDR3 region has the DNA TGCAGCGCTGGGGGGACCGGGGAGCTGTTTTTT.

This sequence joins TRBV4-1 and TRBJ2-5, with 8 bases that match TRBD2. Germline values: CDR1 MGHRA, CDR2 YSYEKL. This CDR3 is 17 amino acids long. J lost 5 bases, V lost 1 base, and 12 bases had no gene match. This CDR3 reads CASSQGRSSGTSETQYF. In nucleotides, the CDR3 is TGCGCCAGCAGCCAAGGAAGGAGTAGCGGGACCAGCGAGACCCAGTACTTC.